The rows below give T cell receptor beta chains drawn from one sample of a study of Tregs in tolerant kidney transplant recipients. The data were produced by immunoSEQ multiplex PCR, yet TCRdb's version contains in-frame clones alone and is incomplete. The sample has roughly 250,000 clones; around 81% are singletons. The sequenced sample was CD4+ T cells from blood. The source is a human donor in good health. Each CDR3 is given with its conserved first and last residue. Fields, in order: D gene, J gene, clone size, V gene, CDR3 protein, CDR3 DNA. The D gene is left open where the match is weak. The size entry is marked missing in some rows and otherwise reads once, few, many or a size class.

d_call: TRBD2; j_call: TRBJ2-2; clone_size: .; v_call: TRBV6-5; cdr3_aa: CASRQTSGAGELFF; cdr3_nt: TGTGCCAGCAGGCAGACTAGCGGAGCCGGGGAGCTGTTTTTT
d_call: .; j_call: TRBJ2-2; clone_size: .; v_call: TRBV5-1; cdr3_aa: CASSLPSSRGELFF; cdr3_nt: TGCGCCAGCAGCTTGCCTTCCTCTAGAGGGGAGCTGTTTTTT
d_call: TRBD2; j_call: TRBJ2-3; clone_size: .; v_call: TRBV11-1; cdr3_aa: CASSLGGLAGGHGGAQYF; cdr3_nt: TGTGCCAGCAGCTTAGGTGGACTAGCGGGGGGCCACGGGGGCGCGCAGTATTTT
d_call: .; j_call: TRBJ2-2; clone_size: .; v_call: TRBV27; cdr3_aa: CASRPQGGWNTGELFF; cdr3_nt: TGTGCCAGCAGGCCCCAGGGGGGCTGGAACACCGGGGAGCTGTTTTTT
d_call: .; j_call: TRBJ2-2; clone_size: .; v_call: TRBV25-1; cdr3_aa: CASSEYGGLNTGELFF; cdr3_nt: TGTGCCAGCAGTGAATATGGCGGCCTGAACACCGGGGAGCTGTTTTTT
d_call: .; j_call: TRBJ2-7; clone_size: .; v_call: TRBV5-3; cdr3_aa: CARSFKKGGQSPPNEQYF; cdr3_nt: TGTGCCAGAAGCTTCAAAAAGGGTGGACAGTCACCTCCCAACGAGCAGTACTTC
d_call: .; j_call: TRBJ2-7; clone_size: .; v_call: TRBV7-8; cdr3_aa: CASSLVPSVGYEQYF; cdr3_nt: TGTGCCAGCAGCTTAGTCCCTAGCGTTGGCTACGAGCAGTACTTC
d_call: TRBD2; j_call: TRBJ2-3; clone_size: .; v_call: TRBV4-1; cdr3_aa: CASSQYFAGDEDTQYF; cdr3_nt: TGCGCCAGCAGCCAGTACTTCGCGGGGGACGAAGATACGCAGTATTTT
d_call: TRBD1; j_call: TRBJ2-5; clone_size: .; v_call: TRBV2; cdr3_aa: CASSNPPGQGAWEQYF; cdr3_nt: TGTGCCAGCAGTAATCCCCCGGGACAGGGGGCGTGGGAGCAGTACTTC
d_call: .; j_call: TRBJ1-2; clone_size: .; v_call: TRBV29-1; cdr3_aa: CSVTWGPPLSFTF; cdr3_nt: TGCAGCGTTACCTGGGGTCCCCCTCTTTCTTTCACCTTC
d_call: .; j_call: TRBJ2-3; clone_size: .; v_call: TRBV13; cdr3_aa: CASRARGSTDTQYF; cdr3_nt: TGTGCCAGTAGGGCGCGAGGTTCCACAGATACGCAGTATTTT
d_call: .; j_call: TRBJ2-2; clone_size: .; v_call: TRBV7-9; cdr3_aa: CASSFDPGELFF; cdr3_nt: TGTGCCAGCAGCTTTGACCCCGGGGAGCTGTTTTTT
d_call: .; j_call: TRBJ1-2; clone_size: .; v_call: TRBV7-3; cdr3_aa: CASSPSGGCSYGYTF; cdr3_nt: TGTGCCAGCAGCCCCTCGGGGGGGTGTAGCTATGGCTACACCTTC
d_call: TRBD2; j_call: TRBJ2-7; clone_size: .; v_call: TRBV2; cdr3_aa: CASSAGTSGRLEQYF; cdr3_nt: TGTGCCAGCAGTGCGGGGACTAGCGGGAGGCTCGAGCAGTACTTC
d_call: .; j_call: TRBJ2-7; clone_size: .; v_call: TRBV18; cdr3_aa: CASSPRRMAGHYEQYF; cdr3_nt: TGTGCCAGCTCACCAAGAAGGATGGCGGGGCACTACGAGCAGTACTTC
d_call: .; j_call: TRBJ2-7; clone_size: .; v_call: TRBV7-2; cdr3_aa: CASSFRGVYEQYF; cdr3_nt: TGTGCCAGCAGCTTCAGGGGGGTCTACGAGCAGTACTTC
d_call: .; j_call: TRBJ1-2; clone_size: once; v_call: TRBV2; cdr3_aa: CTSSGAGEGGYTF; cdr3_nt: TGTACCAGCAGCGGGGCCGGGGAAGGTGGCTACACCTTC